A selection of T cell receptor beta chains follows, all from one sample in a study of blood T cell repertoires in COVID-19. Measured with immunoSEQ multiplex PCR; TCRdb has only the in-frame clones, and not every one. The sample lists around 95,000 clones; 70% to 80% were seen once. The material sequenced was peripheral blood. Receptors originate from a woman in her seventies with acute or convalescent COVID-19. Both conserved end residues are part of each CDR3. D genes are given only for firm matches. Clone size is shown for a subset of rows, as once, few, many or a class of expanded clone.

J gene: TRBJ2-2; clone size: .; D gene: .; V gene: TRBV28; CDR3 DNA: TGTGCCAGCAGCTCCCCAGGGGCCACCGGGGAGCTGTTTTTT; CDR3 protein: CASSSPGATGELFF
J gene: TRBJ1-1; clone size: .; D gene: .; V gene: TRBV6-5; CDR3 DNA: TGTGCCAGCAGCCGCCCCGAAGGACAGACTGAAGCTTTCTTT; CDR3 protein: CASSRPEGQTEAFF
J gene: TRBJ2-7; clone size: .; D gene: .; V gene: TRBV12-3/TRBV12-4; CDR3 DNA: TGTGCCAGCAGTTTATACAGCCGTGGGGAGCAGTACTTC; CDR3 protein: CASSLYSRGEQYF
J gene: TRBJ1-1; clone size: few; D gene: TRBD1; V gene: TRBV12-5; CDR3 DNA: TGTGCTAGTGGAACAGGGGCCGGGACTGAAGCTTTCTTT; CDR3 protein: CASGTGAGTEAFF
J gene: TRBJ2-1; clone size: .; D gene: TRBD2; V gene: TRBV29-1; CDR3 DNA: TGCAGCCTAGCGGGGGGTCGAAATGAGCAGTTCTTC; CDR3 protein: CSLAGGRNEQFF
J gene: TRBJ2-3; clone size: .; D gene: TRBD1; V gene: TRBV6-5; CDR3 DNA: TGTGCCACCGGTTTACAGGGGGGCACAGATACGCAGTATTTT; CDR3 protein: CATGLQGGTDTQYF
J gene: TRBJ2-3; clone size: .; D gene: TRBD1; V gene: TRBV18; CDR3 DNA: TGTGCCAGCTCACGATTCATGACAGGGGCAGGAGCAGATACGCAGTATTTT; CDR3 protein: CASSRFMTGAGADTQYF
J gene: TRBJ2-3; clone size: .; D gene: .; V gene: TRBV11-2; CDR3 DNA: TGTGCCAGCAGCTTAACCGCGGGACGGGCAGCAGATACGCAGTATTTT; CDR3 protein: CASSLTAGRAADTQYF
J gene: TRBJ1-1; clone size: .; D gene: TRBD1; V gene: TRBV19; CDR3 DNA: TGTGCCAGTAAATTTGGGACAGCGACGCCGAACACTGAAGCTTTCTTT; CDR3 protein: CASKFGTATPNTEAFF
J gene: TRBJ2-3; clone size: .; D gene: .; V gene: TRBV5-4; CDR3 DNA: TGTGCCAGCAGCCTCATAAGTCGGCCTAGCGCGGTGGCAGATACGCAGTATTTT; CDR3 protein: CASSLISRPSAVADTQYF